Shown below are 7 T cell receptor beta chains from a single sample sequenced in a study of glioma-infiltrating T cells. Using RNA template, CDR3s of TCR alpha and beta were amplified with iRepertoire arm-PCR. MiXCR, applied by TCRdb to the multiplex PCR reads, yields one record per CDR3 protein. The sample shows roughly 120,000 distinct CDR3 sequences, about 23% of them seen only once. Material for sequencing was glioma tissue, nonneoplastic brain tissue, or PBMCs (not recorded which). The receptors here all came from a human donor with low-grade glioma or glioblastoma, undergoing nonglioma brain surgery, or in good health (not recorded which).

This clonotype was observed a few times. Since a much larger clone is just one base distant, this may be a read error. V usage is TRBV6-1 and J usage is TRBJ2-3, with 7 nucleotides matching TRBD2. Germline-derived CDR1 and CDR2 are MNHNS and SASEGT. The CDR3 covers 12 residues. The CDR3 region has the DNA TGTACCAGCGGGATAATCCCAGGTACGCAGTATTTT. Protein product: CTSGIIPGTQYF.

On this clonotype: A much larger clonotype is one base distant, so this may be a read error. The chain has TRBV19 and TRBJ1-5, with TRBD1 as a possible D gene (5 bases). The CDR3 contains 13 residues. Germline V gene lookup returns CDR1 LNHDA and CDR2 SQIVND (reference sequence). The CDR3 protein is CASSPTVWQLQHF. CDR3 sequence (DNA): TGTGCCAGTAGTCCGACAGTTTGGCAGCTCCAGCATTTT.

This chain uses TRBV6-1 with TRBJ2-5, with TRBD1 matching 9 bases. Germline CDR1 and CDR2: MNHNS and SASEGT. The CDR3 consists of 15 residues. CDR3 sequence: CVSSLQGALFETQYF. The CDR3 DNA is TGTGTTAGCAGTCTACAGGGGGCGTTATTTGAGACCCAGTACTTC.

V is TRBV4-1 and J is TRBJ2-7; D possibly corresponds to TRBD1 (6 bases). Germline loops: CDR1 MGHRA, CDR2 YSYEKL. CDR3 size: 14 residues. The V and J ends lost 4 bases and 2 bases respectively, with 12 bases between them. DNA for the CDR3: TGCGCCAGCAGCCCCCGACAGGAGGCCTACGAGCAGTACTTC. It encodes CASSPRQEAYEQYF.

This sequence joins TRBV29-1 and TRBJ1-2, with a tentative D call TRBD1 (6 bases). The CDR3 contains 12 residues. CDR1 and CDR2 from the germline V gene are SQVTM and ANQGSEA. Deletions cut 5 bases from V and 5 bases from J, with 12 bases between. CDR3 sequence: CSVQGQMYGYTF. The CDR3 coding sequence is TGCAGCGTTCAGGGACAAATGTATGGCTACACCTTC.

This clonotype was detected ten times or more. This chain joins TRBV3-1 and TRBJ2-1; 10 bases are shared with TRBD2. The V segment lost 3 bases and the J segment 3 bases; nucleotides outside the gene matches: 11. The V gene's germline CDR1 is LGHDT and CDR2 YNNKEL (reference sequence). CDR3 length equals 18 residues. CDR3 in amino acids: CASSHFRPSGSHYNEQFF. For the CDR3, the DNA is TGTGCCAGCAGCCACTTTAGGCCTAGCGGGAGTCACTACAATGAGCAGTTCTTC.

This sequence joins TRBV28 and TRBJ2-3; 10 bases align to TRBD2. Trimming removed 6 bases from V and 4 bases from J; junction bases left unmatched: 7. Germline-derived CDR1 and CDR2 are MDHEN and SYDVKM. The length of the CDR3 is 15 residues. DNA for the CDR3: TGTGCCAGCAGGGCACCTAGCGGGGGAGCAGATACGCAGTATTTT. Protein sequence: CASRAPSGGADTQYF.